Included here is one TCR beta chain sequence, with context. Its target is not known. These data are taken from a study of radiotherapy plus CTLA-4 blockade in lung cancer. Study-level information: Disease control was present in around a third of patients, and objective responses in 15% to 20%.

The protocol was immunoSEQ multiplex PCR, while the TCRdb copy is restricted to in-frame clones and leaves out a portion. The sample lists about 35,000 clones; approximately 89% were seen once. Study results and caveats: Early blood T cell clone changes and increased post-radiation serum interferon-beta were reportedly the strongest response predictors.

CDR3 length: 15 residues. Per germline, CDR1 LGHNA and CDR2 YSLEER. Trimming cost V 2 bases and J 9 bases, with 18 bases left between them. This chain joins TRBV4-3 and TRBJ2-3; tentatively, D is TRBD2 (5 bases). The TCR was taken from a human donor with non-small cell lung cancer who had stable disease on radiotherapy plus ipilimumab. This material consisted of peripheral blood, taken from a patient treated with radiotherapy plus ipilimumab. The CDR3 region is CASSQPGLGERTQYF. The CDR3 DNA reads TGCGCCAGCAGCCAACCGGGCCTCGGGGAGCGGACGCAGTATTTT.